This T cell receptor (beta chain) was profiled in a study of a mutant IDH1 vaccine in newly diagnosed glioma. At the level of the study: Most patients had radiochemotherapy with temozolomide before enrollment; others had one alone.

Study results and caveats: Patients mounted vaccine-induced immune responses in 80% to 95% of cases. Pseudoprogression apparently tracked independently of changes in top peripheral T cell clonotypes.

The sample holds a few counts of this clone. Its target is not known. Measured with immunoSEQ multiplex PCR; TCRdb has only the in-frame clones, and not every one. The table lists tens of thousands of clones, approximately 78% of them singletons. Time point given: baseline, week 1 (first vaccination visit). Sample treatment: pre-vaccination baseline after standard-of-care therapy. Diagnosis in the donors showed new WHO grade 3 or 4 astrocytomas that were IDH1-mutant and ATRX-lost. J gave up 8 bases and V 3 bases, and 10 bases lay outside the gene matches. From germline, CDR1 is GTSNPN and CDR2 SVGIG (reference sequence). The CDR3 runs 16 residues.

The sequence came from a young man with glioma. This chain joins TRBV30 and TRBJ1-4; 12 bases align to TRBD1. Sequenced material: PBMCs, taken from a glioma patient treated with radiotherapy, temozolomide or both. The CDR3 sequence: CAWSRDRGRVGEKLFF. In DNA, the CDR3 is TGTGCCTGGAGCCGGGACAGGGGGCGGGTGGGCGAAAAACTGTTTTTT. Full variable domain (outside the CDR3, taken from reference TRBV30 and TRBJ1-4): SQTIHQWPATLVQPVGSPLSLECTVEGTSNPNLYWYRQAAGRGLQLLFYSVGIGQISSEVPQNLSASRPQDRQFILSSKKLLLSDSGFYLCAWSRDRGRVGEKLFFGSGTQLSVL.